This TCR beta chain was sequenced in a study of T cells after yellow fever vaccination. Study background: Low-cell-number fractions underwent preparation using SMART-Seq v4 Ultra Low Input. General study findings and limits: Booster sampling recovered most clones from primary vaccination (96% CD4, 88% CD8). High-abundance clonotypes from the bulk population could contaminate FACS-sorted repertoires.

This clonotype showed up many times. Its target is unknown. As TCR cDNA was made by 5'RACE template switching, a universal primer site and UMIs were added. TCRdb used MiXCR to reprocess the 5' RACE reads, holding one entry per CDR3 protein. The sample gives a few hundred thousand distinct CDR3 sequences, about 4% of which show up once; roughly a quarter is in the top ten. The CDR3 extends over 14 amino acids. With V trimmed by 10 bases and J by 2 bases, 7 bases remained unmatched. Per germline, CDR1 ENHRY and CDR2 SYGVKD. The material was PBMCs, obtained 5 days after the yellow fever booster vaccination. The V and J genes are TRBV10-3 and TRBJ2-7, with 11 bases aligning to TRBD2. This TCR was recovered from a man between 18 and 35 years old who received the YFV17D yellow fever vaccine. The CDR3 region is CATASGGPTYEQYF. The CDR3 nucleotides are TGTGCCACAGCTAGCGGGGGGCCTACCTACGAGCAGTACTTC.